This T cell receptor beta chain was profiled in a study of Graves' ophthalmopathy and Graves' hyperthyroidism (dated by TCRdb to the late 2010s). Some background on the complete study: Peripheral blood was collected at initial diagnosis, prior to any treatment. In about six hyperthyroidism patients, T-cell repertoires of thyroid tissue and blood were compared. In total, 135 blood samples were TCR-sequenced: some 43 ophthalmopathy, around 75 hyperthyroidism and some 17 hyperthyroidism-to-ophthalmopathy patients. To tell Graves' ophthalmopathy apart from Graves' hyperthyroidism, and to predict which patients would progress to ophthalmopathy, the study relied on TCR beta repertoire signatures. Following sampling, methimazole starting at 30 mg daily was administered to hyperthyroidism patients, and high-dose intravenous methylprednisolone was administered to ophthalmopathy patients. An independent validation cohort was composed of around 19 hyperthyroidism patients and around 16 patients who later progressed from hyperthyroidism to ophthalmopathy. To explore V-J signatures distinguishing ophthalmopathy from hyperthyroidism, a discovery set of roughly 100 patients (around 44 ophthalmopathy, 57 stable hyperthyroidism) was enrolled. The research as a whole found: Most of the expanded thyroid clonotypes with a frequency above 0.001 were also detected in blood, and it was suggested that the thyroid immune response may be reflected by blood repertoires. No statistical method was used to predetermine the sample size, and group allocation was not hidden from the investigators. In validation, the model predicted ophthalmopathy progression with about 71% sensitivity and 72.22% specificity; some twelve predicted patients were CT-confirmed with GO in a median of approximately six months. The 13-signature model separated ophthalmopathy from stable hyperthyroidism with about 86% sensitivity and 81.08% specificity in cross-validation, and 80%/75% in the test set.

As encoded in the germline V gene, CDR1 is WSHSY while CDR2 is SAAADI. The cysteine opens and the phenylalanine closes a CDR3 of 12 amino acids. Only the CDR3 region is kept as DNA, spanning 36 bases read in frame from base 1. With regard to this clonotype: It lacks a known antigen. Compared with germline, one end of the junction differs, possibly owing to a read error.

Ophthalmopathy patients were characterized by moderately to severely active disease, a Clinical Activity Score of at least 3, a NOSPECS grade of at least 4, and a disease duration under 3 months. Patients with other autoimmune diseases, uncontrolled infections, pregnancy or lactation were excluded. Diagnosis was based on clinical symptoms, serum thyroxine, TRAb, thyroid ultrasound and orbital computed tomography. PBMCs were isolated from 7.5 to 10 ml of fresh peripheral blood by Ficoll-Paque density gradient centrifugation. Trizol reagent was used to extract the total RNA, and its quality was then checked on an Agilent 2100 Bioanalyzer. For repertoire sequencing, TCR beta CDR3 regions were amplified from RNA transcripts. The first round was an RT-PCR using HTBI primers with the Qiagen OneStep RT-PCR kit, and this first round was followed by a second-round multiplex PCR, then size selection and purification. The libraries underwent paired-end sequencing with 100 bp reads on an Illumina HiSeq2000. The study's own analysis went as follows. SOAPnuke was used to process the reads, removing any read that contained adapters or uncalled bases, had a mean Phred below 15, or lacked an exact match to the constant primer or identifier. High-quality paired reads were merged with COPE v1.2.5. Clonotypes were defined as unique nucleotide sequences and were aligned to IMGT TRB V, D and J references using MiTCR v1.1. The analysis was limited to V-J combinations with a frequency above 0.0001, which together covered 99.2% of repertoires. For each V-J combination, a TCR clonal expansion and chaos score was defined as the ratio of F50 clonal expansion to chaos observed in the TCRdist matrix. Welch's t-statistics and random forest were used to narrow the features down to 13 V-J combinations, which were then fed into a naive Bayes classifier. The similarity between thyroid and blood repertoires was quantified using the Morisita-Horn index. TCRdb reran the public reads through fastp at Q25 and MiXCR, keeping productive beta chains. CDR3 protein sequences are deduplicated, and each keeps its most common genes and DNA. The V and J calls come from TCRdb's annotation, not from the publication. The sample table lists 600,000 to 950,000 distinct CDR3 sequences, 35% to 50% of them with a count of one. The ten largest clones add up to about 40% of the sample.

The sequence came from an adult man with Graves' ophthalmopathy. Recombination linked TRBV10-2 to TRBJ2-7; the D gene is unclear. What was sequenced was peripheral blood. The nucleotide sequence is TGTGCCAGCAGTACGAACAACTACGAGCAGTACTTC. Its product reads: CASSTNNYEQYF.